The 25 T cell receptor beta chains given below trace back to one sample, sequenced in a study of graft-versus-host responses after intestinal transplantation. Processing of graft tissue released intraepithelial and lamina propria lymphocytes. TCRdb's copy holds only in-frame clones and misses some; the assay was immunoSEQ multiplex PCR. The table records approximately 17,000 clones, around 82% of them present only once. The sample in question was ileum tissue, obtained 17 days after transplant. The origin of the receptors is a human patient who received an intestinal transplant, so some T cells may come from the graft donor.

In its sample, this clone was seen a few times. This chain uses TRBV4-3 with TRBJ2-7; D is possibly TRBD2 (6 bases). Germline values: CDR1 LGHNA, CDR2 YSLEER. Trimming left V 0 bases short and J 2 bases short, with 14 bases between. This CDR3 has 16 amino acids. The CDR3 nucleotides read TGCGCCAGCAGCCAAGATAAGGGCGGGACCACCTACGAGCAGTACTTC. This translates into CASSQDKGGTTYEQYF.

This clone was recorded a few times. The junction does not match germline at one end; this may be a read error. The chain joins TRBV2 to TRBJ1-3; no firm D call. The CDR3 loop spans 13 amino acids. CDR1 is SNHLY and CDR2 is FYNNEI in the germline V gene. The CDR3 spells CASRNRGGDTIYF. The CDR3 DNA is TGTGCCAGCAGGAATCGGGGTGGAGACACCATATATTTT.

V and J are TRBV5-1 and TRBJ2-7, with 13 nucleotides matching TRBD2. This CDR3 has 15 amino acids. The germline gives CDR1 SGHRS, CDR2 YFSETQ. V lost 4 bases to trimming and J lost 6 bases; unmatched junction nucleotides: 7. The DNA of the CDR3 is TGCGCCAGCAGCATCACTAGCGGGGGGGCATTCGAGCAGTACTTC. This gives the protein CASSITSGGAFEQYF.

The chain employs TRBV4-2 and TRBJ1-4; 8 bases are a match to TRBD1. Germline CDR1 is LGHNA and CDR2 is YNFKEQ. The CDR3 sequence is 14 residues long. The junction had 6 bases not matched to a gene; V was cut back by 6 bases and J by 6 bases. CDR3 bases: TGTGCCAGCAGTCAGGGGGCGGCGGATGAAAAACTGTTTTTT. Translation gives CASSQGAADEKLFF.

The chain joins TRBV21-1 to TRBJ2-3; the D segment call TRBD2 is taken from the table without a DNA check. TRBV21-1 is assigned pseudogene status. The CDR3 sequence is 12 residues long. As DNA, the CDR3 is TGTGCCAGCAGCGTCCTCGGACTAGTTCAGTATTTT. Protein: CASSVLGLVQYF.

The rearrangement uses TRBV28 and TRBJ2-5, with TRBD1 identical over 10 bases. Germline CDR1 and CDR2: MDHEN and SYDVKM. J lost 1 base, V lost 5 bases, and 7 bases had no gene match. This CDR3 has 16 residues. As DNA, the CDR3 is TGTGCCAGCAGTCCCTGGACAGGGGGGACCCAAGAGACCCAGTACTTC. This codes for CASSPWTGGTQETQYF.

The chain uses TRBV7-2 and TRBJ1-1; TRBD1 is a possible D gene (5 bases). The CDR3 runs 13 residues. From germline, CDR1 is SGHTA and CDR2 FQGNSA. V dropped 3 bases and J dropped 4 bases, with 9 bases sitting between them. CDR3 bases: TGTGCCAGCAGCTTTTACGGGGGCACTGAAGCTTTCTTT. Translated: CASSFYGGTEAFF. Combining the CDR3 with reference TRBV7-2 and TRBJ1-1 gives the whole variable domain GAGVSQSPSNKVTEKGKDVELRCDPISGHTALYWYRQSLGQGLEFLIYFQGNSAPDKSGLPSDRFSAERTGGSVSTLTIQRTQQEDSAVYLCASSFYGGTEAFFGQGTRLTVV.

The rearrangement joins TRBV28 to TRBJ2-5; a weak D match, TRBD1 (5 bases). The DNA end is more similar to TRBJ2-7, so the J call may be wrong. CDR3 length equals 14 residues. The germline gives CDR1 MDHEN, CDR2 SYDVKM. The CDR3 region is CASSLIDSPYEQYF. The CDR3 DNA follows: TGTGCCAGCAGTTTGATCGACAGCCCCTACGAGCAGTACTTC.

CDR3: CASSEAPGSPTDTQYF. The CDR3 nucleotides read TGTGCCAGCAGTGAGGCGCCCGGGAGCCCCACAGATACGCAGTATTTT. The chain is built from TRBV6-4 and TRBJ2-3, with D maybe TRBD2 (6 bases). Germline V gene data show CDR1 as MRHNA and CDR2 as SNTAGT. The CDR3 spans 16 residues. V was pared by 3 bases and J by 2 bases, with 15 bases between.

The J gene is TRBJ1-2, the V gene TRBV18; no definite D call. The CDR3 loop spans 15 amino acids. From germline, CDR1 is KGHSH and CDR2 LQKENI. The V and J ends lost 3 bases and 4 bases respectively, with 15 bases between them. CDR3 DNA: TGTGCCAGCTCACCCAAGGACGGAGTAATCTATGGCTACACCTTC. Translation: CASSPKDGVIYGYTF.

The rearrangement links TRBV21-1 to TRBJ2-7. TRBV21-1 is a pseudogene locus. This CDR3 has 13 amino acids. The CDR3 sequence is CASSKATSLSQYF. Here the CDR3 DNA reads TGTGCCAGCAGCAAAGCCACCTCTTTATCCCAGTACTTC.

V and J are TRBV11-2 and TRBJ2-6; D may be TRBD2 (6 bases). CDR1 and CDR2 (germline): SGHAT, FQNNGV. The CDR3 covers 19 residues. Trimming cost V 1 base and J 5 bases, with 21 bases left between them. CDR3 residues: CASSLGGYSGRDRANVLTF. Here the CDR3 DNA reads TGTGCCAGCAGCTTAGGAGGGTACTCGGGGCGGGATAGGGCCAACGTCCTGACTTTC.

To note about this clone: The junction does not match germline at one end; this may be a read error. The V and J genes are TRBV7-2 and TRBJ2-7, with 11 nucleotides matching TRBD2. Germline CDR1 and CDR2: SGHTA and FQGNSA. CDR3 length: 13 residues. The DNA for the CDR3 is TGTGCCAGCAGCCTCCAACTAGCGGGAGTAAGCCGGTTC. As protein: CASSLQLAGVSRF.

The rearrangement links TRBV19 to TRBJ2-7; 7 bases match TRBD2. There are 15 residues in the CDR3. V was clipped by 4 bases and J by 5 bases; unmatched bases: 11. CDR1 and CDR2 from the germline V gene are LNHDA and SQIVND (reference sequence). The CDR3 coding sequence is TGTGCCAGTAGTAACGGGGCGGGAGTAAGAAACGAGCAGTACTTC. This gives the protein CASSNGAGVRNEQYF. Full variable domain (missing parts from reference TRBV19 and TRBJ2-7): DGGITQSPKYLFRKEGQNVTLSCEQNLNHDAMYWYRQDPGQGLRLIYYSQIVNDFQKGDIAEGYSVSREKKESFPLTVTSAQKNPTAFYLCASSNGAGVRNEQYFGPGTRLTVT.

This clone was observed a handful of times. CDR3 coding DNA: TGTGCCAGCAGCTTAGGGACTACTGGGGCCAACGTCCTGACTTTC. Translation: CASSLGTTGANVLTF. This chain uses TRBV7-9 with TRBJ2-6, with a tentative D call TRBD2 (6 bases). The V gene lost 1 base and the J gene lost 2 bases, with 6 bases spanning the gap. The length of the CDR3 is 15 residues. Per germline, CDR1 SEHNR and CDR2 FQNEAQ (reference sequence). The full variable domain, completed using reference TRBV7-9 and TRBJ2-6, is DTGVSQNPRHKITKRGQNVTFRCDPISEHNRLYWYRQTLGQGPEFLTYFQNEAQLEKSRLLSDRFSAERPKGSFSTLEIQRTEQGDSAMYLCASSLGTTGANVLTFGAGSRLTVL.

The J gene is TRBJ2-7, the V gene TRBV18, with TRBD1 matching over 7 bases. Germline values: CDR1 KGHSH, CDR2 LQKENI. This CDR3 comprises 15 residues. The V gene end was trimmed by 4 bases and the J gene end by 1 base; junction bases not matched to a gene: 7. The CDR3 nucleotides are TGTGCCAGCTCACAAACGGGACAGCCATCCTACGAGCAGTACTTC. Encoded protein: CASSQTGQPSYEQYF.

This clone was counted a few times. The chain combines TRBV27 with TRBJ1-1; TRBD1 agrees at 7 bases. V gave up 5 bases and J gave up 0 bases; unmatched junction bases: 3. This CDR3 is built from 14 residues. The germline V gene encodes CDR1 MNHEY and CDR2 SMNVEV (reference sequence). The CDR3 region has the DNA TGTGCCAGCAGTACGGGACAGTTGAACACTGAAGCTTTCTTT. Encoded protein: CASSTGQLNTEAFF.

V gene TRBV5-5 combines with J gene TRBJ2-3; unclear D gene. CDR3 length: 14 residues. V was cut by 1 base and J by 0 bases, with 6 bases left in between. Germline CDR1 reads SGHKS; CDR2 reads YYEKEE (reference sequence). DNA for the CDR3: TGTGCCAGCAGCTTGAACGGGAGCACAGATACGCAGTATTTT. It translates to CASSLNGSTDTQYF.

A word on this clone: At the DNA level, this CDR3 is encoded by other sequences in the same sample as well. The V call is TRBV18, the J call TRBJ1-1, with a tentative D call TRBD1 (6 bases). The CDR3 length is 14 residues. V lost 4 bases to trimming and J lost 1 base, with 10 bases between them. Germline V gene sequence: CDR1 KGHSH, CDR2 LQKENI. CDR3 in DNA: TGTGCCAGCTCACAGGGGACACCGAACACTGAAGCTTTCTTT. Translated, it gives CASSQGTPNTEAFF.

The rearrangement uses TRBV20-1 and TRBJ2-5, with D possibly matching TRBD1 (5 bases). Germline values: CDR1 DFQATT, CDR2 SNEGSKA (reference sequence). The CDR3 consists of 10 residues. V gave up 6 bases and J gave up 5 bases, with 7 bases separating them. As DNA, the CDR3 is TGCAGTGCCGCAGGGGAGACCCAGTACTTC. This codes for CSAAGETQYF.

This clone was found a few times. The chain combines TRBV15 with TRBJ2-5, with a weak D call TRBD2 (5 bases). Looked up from germline, CDR1 is LNHNV and CDR2 is YYDKDF (reference sequence). CDR3 length: 13 amino acids. V gave up 5 bases and J gave up 5 bases, with 12 bases separating them. DNA for the CDR3: TGTGCCACCAGCCCCACGGCGGGTGAGACCCAGTACTTC. It translates to CATSPTAGETQYF.

The chain links TRBV7-2 to TRBJ2-7; 9 bases line up with TRBD2. V shed 0 bases and J 4 bases; nucleotides not matched to a gene: 4. This CDR3 has 15 residues. The V gene's germline CDR1 is SGHTA and CDR2 FQGNSA. CDR3 protein: CASSLALTSGYEQYF. In DNA form, the CDR3 reads TGTGCCAGCAGCTTAGCCTTGACTAGCGGATACGAGCAGTACTTC.

The rearrangement links TRBV11-2 to TRBJ2-7, with D possibly matching TRBD2 (5 bases). V dropped 1 base and J dropped 2 bases, with 15 bases sitting between them. Germline CDR1 reads SGHAT; CDR2 reads FQNNGV. This CDR3 spans 16 amino acids. CDR3 sequence reads: CASSLGEGGAPYEQYF. CDR3 nucleotides: TGTGCCAGCAGCTTAGGTGAGGGCGGAGCGCCCTACGAGCAGTACTTC.

The chain carries TRBV10-1 and TRBJ1-3; D not resolved. Trimming cost V 11 bases and J 0 bases, with 14 bases left between them. This CDR3 spans 14 amino acids. The V gene's germline CDR1 is WNHNN and CDR2 SYGVQD (reference sequence). CDR3 DNA sequence: TGCGCCCCCAGGAGCGTAACCTCTGGAAACACCATATATTTT. Protein product: CAPRSVTSGNTIYF.

The V gene is TRBV19, the J gene TRBJ1-5; D may be TRBD1 (6 bases). This CDR3 is built from 14 residues. V dropped 7 bases and J dropped 6 bases, with 16 bases sitting between them. Germline V gene lookup returns CDR1 LNHDA and CDR2 SQIVND (reference sequence). The CDR3 spells CASTRSGDGQPQHF. CDR3 coding DNA: TGTGCCAGTACTAGGTCAGGGGACGGTCAGCCCCAGCATTTT.